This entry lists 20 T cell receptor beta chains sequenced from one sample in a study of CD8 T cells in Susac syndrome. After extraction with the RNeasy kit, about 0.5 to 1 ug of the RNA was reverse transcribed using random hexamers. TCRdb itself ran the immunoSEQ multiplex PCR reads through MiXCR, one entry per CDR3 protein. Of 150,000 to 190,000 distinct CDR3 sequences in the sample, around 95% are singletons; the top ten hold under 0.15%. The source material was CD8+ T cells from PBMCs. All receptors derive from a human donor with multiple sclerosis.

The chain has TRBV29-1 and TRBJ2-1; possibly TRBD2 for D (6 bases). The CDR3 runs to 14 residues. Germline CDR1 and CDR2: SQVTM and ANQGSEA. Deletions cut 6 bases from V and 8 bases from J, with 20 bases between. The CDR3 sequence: CSVVLTRGWDEQFF. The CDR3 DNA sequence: TGCAGCGTCGTCCTAACGCGGGGCTGGGATGAGCAGTTCTTC.

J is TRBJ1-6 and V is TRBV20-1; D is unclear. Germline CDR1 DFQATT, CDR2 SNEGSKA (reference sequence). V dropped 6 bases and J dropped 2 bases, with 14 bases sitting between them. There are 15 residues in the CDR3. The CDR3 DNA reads TGCAGTGCCCTATTAGGGCGGACCTATAATTCACCCCTCCACTTT. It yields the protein CSALLGRTYNSPLHF.

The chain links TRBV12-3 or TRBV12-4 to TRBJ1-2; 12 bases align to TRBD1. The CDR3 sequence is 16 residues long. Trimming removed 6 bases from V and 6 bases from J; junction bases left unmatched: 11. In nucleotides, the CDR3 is TGTGCCAGCAGAGCCGTCGGGACAGGGGGCTTAGATGGCTACACCTTC. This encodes CASRAVGTGGLDGYTF.

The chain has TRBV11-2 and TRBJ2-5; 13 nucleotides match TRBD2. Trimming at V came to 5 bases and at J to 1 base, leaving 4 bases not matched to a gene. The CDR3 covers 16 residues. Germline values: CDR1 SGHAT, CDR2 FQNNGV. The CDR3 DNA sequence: TGTGCCAGCAGCCAGGGACTAGCGGGGTCCCAAGAGACCCAGTACTTC. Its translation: CASSQGLAGSQETQYF.

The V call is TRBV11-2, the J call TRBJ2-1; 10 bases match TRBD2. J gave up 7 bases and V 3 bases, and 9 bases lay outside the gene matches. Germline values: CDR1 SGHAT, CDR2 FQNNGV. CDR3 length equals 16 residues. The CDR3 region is CASSLNLGLAYNEQFF. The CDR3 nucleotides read TGTGCCAGCAGCTTGAACCTGGGACTAGCGTATAATGAGCAGTTCTTC.

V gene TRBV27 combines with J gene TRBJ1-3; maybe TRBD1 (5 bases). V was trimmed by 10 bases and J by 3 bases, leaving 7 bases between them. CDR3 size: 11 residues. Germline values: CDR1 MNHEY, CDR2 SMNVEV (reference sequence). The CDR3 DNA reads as TGTGCCACCAGGGTTGGAAACACCATATATTTT. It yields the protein CATRVGNTIYF.

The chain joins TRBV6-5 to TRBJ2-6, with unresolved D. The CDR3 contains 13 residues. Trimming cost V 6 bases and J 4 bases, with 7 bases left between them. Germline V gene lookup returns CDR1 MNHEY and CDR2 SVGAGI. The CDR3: CASRPGGANVLTF. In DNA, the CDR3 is TGTGCCAGCAGGCCTGGCGGGGCCAACGTCCTGACTTTC.

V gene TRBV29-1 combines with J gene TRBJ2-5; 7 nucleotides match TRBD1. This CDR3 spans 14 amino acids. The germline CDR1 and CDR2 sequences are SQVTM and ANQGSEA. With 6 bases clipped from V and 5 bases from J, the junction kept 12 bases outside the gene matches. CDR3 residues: CSVQGDRPRETQYF. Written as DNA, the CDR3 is TGCAGCGTCCAGGGGGACAGACCCCGGGAGACCCAGTACTTC. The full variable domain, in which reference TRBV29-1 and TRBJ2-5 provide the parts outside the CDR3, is SAVISQKPSRDICQRGTSLTIQCQVDSQVTMMFWYRQQPGQSLTLIATANQGSEATYESGFVIDKFPISRPNLTFSTLTVSNMSPEDSSIYLCSVQGDRPRETQYFGPGTRLLVL.

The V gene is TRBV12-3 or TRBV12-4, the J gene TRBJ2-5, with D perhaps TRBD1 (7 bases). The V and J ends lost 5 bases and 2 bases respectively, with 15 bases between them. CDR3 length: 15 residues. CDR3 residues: CASSPEGGQQETQYF. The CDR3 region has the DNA TGTGCCAGCAGTCCGGAGGGGGGACAGCAAGAGACCCAGTACTTC.

The CDR3 loop reads CASRAIGGGIEGETQYF. CDR3 coding DNA: TGCGCCAGCAGGGCGATAGGCGGGGGAATCGAGGGAGAGACCCAGTACTTC. This chain links TRBV5-1 with TRBJ2-5; TRBD2 matches at 7 bases. The CDR3 totals 17 residues. The V segment lost 5 bases and the J segment 4 bases; nucleotides outside the gene matches: 17. Germline lookup yields CDR1 SGHRS and CDR2 YFSETQ.

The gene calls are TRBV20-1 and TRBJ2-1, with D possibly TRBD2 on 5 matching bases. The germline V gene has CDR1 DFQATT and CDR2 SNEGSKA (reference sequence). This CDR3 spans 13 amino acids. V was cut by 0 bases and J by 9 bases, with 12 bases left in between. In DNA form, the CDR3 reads TGCAGTGCTAGAGATCCGGACGGGATTGAGCAGTTCTTC. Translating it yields CSARDPDGIEQFF.

CDR3 DNA: TGTGCCACCACCCCAGGGTTATTGAACACTGAAGCTTTCTTT. Amino acid sequence: CATTPGLLNTEAFF. The chain is built from TRBV19 and TRBJ1-1; possible D gene TRBD1, 5 bases. This CDR3 is 14 amino acids long. Trimming took off 10 bases at V and 0 bases at J, with 15 bases between the two ends. Germline V gene data show CDR1 as LNHDA and CDR2 as SQIVND (reference sequence).

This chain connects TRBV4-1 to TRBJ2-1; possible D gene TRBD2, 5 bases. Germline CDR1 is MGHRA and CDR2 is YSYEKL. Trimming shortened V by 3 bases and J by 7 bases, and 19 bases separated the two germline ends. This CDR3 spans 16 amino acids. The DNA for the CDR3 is TGCGCCAGCAGCCATATTGGAGCGGTTATCGGAAATGAGCAGTTCTTC. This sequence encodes CASSHIGAVIGNEQFF.

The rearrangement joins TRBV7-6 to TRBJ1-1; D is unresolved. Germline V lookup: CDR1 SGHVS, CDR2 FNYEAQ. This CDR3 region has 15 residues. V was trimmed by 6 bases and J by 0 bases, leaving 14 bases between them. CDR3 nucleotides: TGTGCCAGCAGATACACGGACGGATTGAACACTGAAGCTTTCTTT. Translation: CASRYTDGLNTEAFF.

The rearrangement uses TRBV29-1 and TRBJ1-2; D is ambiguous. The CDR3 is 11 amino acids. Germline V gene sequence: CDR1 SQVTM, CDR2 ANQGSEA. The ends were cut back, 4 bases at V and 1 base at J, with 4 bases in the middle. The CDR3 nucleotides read TGCAGCGTTGCCTTTAACTATGGCTACACCTTC. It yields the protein CSVAFNYGYTF. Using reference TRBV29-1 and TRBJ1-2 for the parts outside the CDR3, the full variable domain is SAVISQKPSRDICQRGTSLTIQCQVDSQVTMMFWYRQQPGQSLTLIATANQGSEATYESGFVIDKFPISRPNLTFSTLTVSNMSPEDSSIYLCSVAFNYGYTFGSGTRLTVV.

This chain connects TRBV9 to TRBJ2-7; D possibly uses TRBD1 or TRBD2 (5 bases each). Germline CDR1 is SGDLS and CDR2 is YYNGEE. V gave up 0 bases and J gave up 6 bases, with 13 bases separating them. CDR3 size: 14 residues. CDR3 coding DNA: TGTGCCAGCAGCGTAGTCCTGGGGGACGGCGAGCAGTACTTC. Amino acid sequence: CASSVVLGDGEQYF.

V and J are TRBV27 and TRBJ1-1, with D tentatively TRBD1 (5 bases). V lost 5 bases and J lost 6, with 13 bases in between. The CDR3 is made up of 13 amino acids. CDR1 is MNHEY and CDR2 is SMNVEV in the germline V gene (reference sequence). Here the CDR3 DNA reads TGTGCCAGCAGTCTTGGGGGGGAGTCTGAAGCTTTCTTT. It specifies CASSLGGESEAFF.

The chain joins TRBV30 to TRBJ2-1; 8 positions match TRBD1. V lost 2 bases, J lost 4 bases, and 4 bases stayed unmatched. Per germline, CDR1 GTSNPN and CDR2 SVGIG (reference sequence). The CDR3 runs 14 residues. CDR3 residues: CAWSPQGAYNEQFF. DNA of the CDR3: TGTGCCTGGAGTCCTCAGGGGGCATACAATGAGCAGTTCTTC. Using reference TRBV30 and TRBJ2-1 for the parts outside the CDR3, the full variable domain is SQTIHQWPATLVQPVGSPLSLECTVEGTSNPNLYWYRQAAGRGLQLLFYSVGIGQISSEVPQNLSASRPQDRQFILSSKKLLLSDSGFYLCAWSPQGAYNEQFFGPGTRLTVL.

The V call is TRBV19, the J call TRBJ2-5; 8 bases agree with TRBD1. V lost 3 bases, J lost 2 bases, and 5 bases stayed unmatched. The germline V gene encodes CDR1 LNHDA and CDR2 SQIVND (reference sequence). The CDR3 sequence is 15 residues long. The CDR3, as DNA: TGTGCCAGTAGTATGGACAGGGAGGTGCAAGAGACCCAGTACTTC. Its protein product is CASSMDREVQETQYF.

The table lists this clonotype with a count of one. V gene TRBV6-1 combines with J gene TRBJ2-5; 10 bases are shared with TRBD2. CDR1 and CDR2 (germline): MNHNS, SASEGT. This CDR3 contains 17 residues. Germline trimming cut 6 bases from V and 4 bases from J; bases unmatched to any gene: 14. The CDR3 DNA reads TGTGCCAGCAGCCTCCAGCCTCCGGGACTAGCGACAGAGACCCAGTACTTC. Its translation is CASSLQPPGLATETQYF.